These 9 T cell receptor beta chains were sequenced from one sample in a study of CD4+ T cells in melanoma. Produced via immunoSEQ multiplex PCR; TCRdb's table is partial and in-frame only. Of about 15,000 clones listed, 65% to 85% are singletons. What was sequenced was cells from a culture (not recorded whether cultured in vitro). The receptors come from a human donor with melanoma.

This sequence joins TRBV5-1 and TRBJ1-3, with D possibly matching TRBD1 (5 bases). The CDR3 runs 15 residues. Deletions cut 7 bases from V and 0 bases from J, with 14 bases between. Germline CDR1 is SGHRS and CDR2 is YFSETQ. The DNA of the CDR3 is TGCGCCAGCCGCCGGGACCCAGGCTCTGGAAACACCATATATTTT. Amino acids: CASRRDPGSGNTIYF. Full variable domain (rest looked up from reference TRBV5-1 and TRBJ1-3): KAGVTQTPRYLIKTRGQQVTLSCSPISGHRSVSWYQQTPGQGLQFLFEYFSETQRNKGNFPGRFSGRQFSNSRSEMNVSTLELGDSALYLCASRRDPGSGNTIYFGEGSWLTVV.

This clone was picked up a small number of times. The chain has TRBV6-5 and TRBJ1-4; no clear D. The germline CDR1 and CDR2 sequences are MNHEY and SVGAGI. V dropped 5 bases and J dropped 8 bases, with 9 bases sitting between them. This CDR3 region has 12 residues. The CDR3 DNA reads as TGTGCCAGCAGTGAGGCGGGGGAAAAACTGTTTTTT. As protein: CASSEAGEKLFF.

This CDR3 reads CASSFGARNEKLFF. CDR3 nucleotides: TGTGCCAGCAGCTTCGGGGCGCGGAATGAAAAACTGTTTTTT. V usage is TRBV7-2 and J usage is TRBJ1-4, with D tentatively TRBD1 (5 bases). Per the germline V gene, CDR1 is SGHTA and CDR2 is FQGNSA. V gave up 3 bases and J gave up 5 bases, with 10 bases separating them. The CDR3 runs 14 residues.

V and J are TRBV4-1 and TRBJ1-3; possibly TRBD1 for D (5 bases). Germline CDR1 is MGHRA and CDR2 is YSYEKL. Trimming shortened V by 1 base and J by 0 bases, and 13 bases separated the two germline ends. The CDR3 runs to 17 residues. The CDR3 DNA sequence: TGCGCCAGCAGCCAAGCCCCTTTGACAGACTCTGGAAACACCATATATTTT. Encoded protein: CASSQAPLTDSGNTIYF.

This chain connects TRBV7-2 to TRBJ2-2, with D possibly being TRBD1 or TRBD2 (5 bases each). This CDR3 has 16 amino acids. The V end lost 4 bases, the J end lost 4 bases, and 16 bases lay between the germline ends. The germline gives CDR1 SGHTA, CDR2 FQGNSA. CDR3 in amino acids: CASSSQGYAGTGELFF. CDR3 nucleotide sequence: TGTGCCAGCAGCTCCCAGGGATATGCGGGCACCGGGGAGCTGTTTTTT. Full variable domain (outside the CDR3, taken from reference TRBV7-2 and TRBJ2-2): GAGVSQSPSNKVTEKGKDVELRCDPISGHTALYWYRQSLGQGLEFLIYFQGNSAPDKSGLPSDRFSAERTGGSVSTLTIQRTQQEDSAVYLCASSSQGYAGTGELFFGEGSRLTVL.

The chain is built from TRBV7-9 and TRBJ1-1, with D uncertain. Trimming shortened V by 1 base and J by 4 bases, and 7 bases separated the two germline ends. Germline CDR1 reads SEHNR; CDR2 reads FQNEAQ (reference sequence). The CDR3 is made up of 13 amino acids. The CDR3 coding sequence is TGTGCCAGCAGCTTAGAAGGTCCCACTGAAGCTTTCTTT. Protein sequence: CASSLEGPTEAFF.

In its sample, this clone was seen once. The CDR3 here is CASSQTVTAEAFF. CDR3 nucleotides: TGCGCCAGCAGCCAGACGGTTACAGCTGAAGCTTTCTTT. The genes are TRBV4-1 and TRBJ1-1; D not certain. With 3 bases removed from V and 6 bases from J, the gap between germline ends came to 11 bases. In germline, CDR1 is MGHRA, CDR2 YSYEKL. The CDR3 has 13 residues.

The chain has TRBV11-2 and TRBJ1-3; 7 nucleotides match TRBD1. The CDR3 has 16 amino acids. V dropped 4 bases and J dropped 4; count of bases not matched to a gene: 10. Germline V lookup: CDR1 SGHAT, CDR2 FQNNGV. In DNA, the CDR3 is TGTGCCAGCAGCTCCTTCGGACAGGTTCCCGGAAACACCATATATTTT. Protein product: CASSSFGQVPGNTIYF.

Written as DNA, the CDR3 is TGTGCCAGCAGCTTACCACTAGCGGTCGTAAAGTATTTT. This codes for CASSLPLAVVKYF. The V and J genes are TRBV11-2 and TRBJ2-3; the match to TRBD2 covers 8 bases. Germline V gene lookup returns CDR1 SGHAT and CDR2 FQNNGV. This CDR3 spans 13 amino acids. J was trimmed by 13 bases and V by 2 bases; bases with no gene match: 8.